The clone carrying this T cell receptor (beta chain) was counted only a few times. No antigen is known for it. Using RNA template, CDR3s of TCR alpha and beta were amplified with iRepertoire arm-PCR. TCRdb analysed the multiplex PCR reads with MiXCR anew, one entry per CDR3 protein. The sample includes roughly 350,000 distinct CDR3 sequences, 41% of them seen just once. The data were taken from a study of glioma-infiltrating T cells. About the study: Low-grade gliomas were grade II; glioblastomas were grade IV at initial diagnosis. Target coverage was roughly 4.5- to 11-fold for approximately 960,000 blood T cells.

Study results and limitations: Patients with low tissue-blood divergence carried a signature set of shared blood CDR3 motifs. Gliomas, especially low-grade, showed above-expected tissue-blood divergence; non-neoplastic patients showed below.

The receptor was isolated from a human donor with low-grade glioma or glioblastoma, undergoing nonglioma brain surgery, or in good health (not recorded which). Material: glioma tissue, nonneoplastic brain tissue, or PBMCs (not recorded which).

The CDR3, as DNA: TGTGCCACCAGTGACTCGGGGGTCGGGTACGAGCAGTACTTC. It is translated as CATSDSGVGYEQYF. J is TRBJ2-7 and V is TRBV24-1; D is perhaps TRBD2 (6 bases). The germline V gene encodes CDR1 KGHDR and CDR2 SFDVKD. The V end was cut by 4 bases, the J end by 4 bases, with 13 bases between. The CDR3 has 14 residues.